The rows below give T cell receptor beta chains drawn from one sample of a study of PD-L1 blockade in urothelial cancer. Clones were sequenced by immunoSEQ multiplex PCR, and TCRdb holds only the in-frame ones, with some missing. The sample yields more than 45,000 clones, roughly 86% seen once. The material sequenced was PBMCs, taken around atezolizumab (anti-PD-L1) treatment. Receptors originate from a man between 60 and 70 years old with urothelial cancer. Both conserved end residues are part of each CDR3. A D gene is named only where the DNA matches it firmly. A row's size may be missing; if present it is once, few, many or a size class.

D gene	V gene	J gene	clone size	CDR3 length	CDR3 protein	CDR3 DNA
TRBD2	TRBV4-3	TRBJ2-7	.	11	CASSQGLALYF	TGCGCCAGCAGCCAAGGACTAGCTCTCTACTTC
.	TRBV7-7	TRBJ2-3	.	15	CASSAVGGNTDTQYF	TGTGCTAGCAGCGCTGTAGGAGGGAACACAGATACGCAGTATTTT
TRBD1	TRBV5-4	TRBJ2-4	few	15	CASSPGQSAKNIQYF	TGTGCCAGCAGCCCGGGACAGTCAGCCAAAAACATTCAGTACTTC
.	TRBV2	TRBJ2-2	.	14	CASSGTRNTGELFF	TGTGCCAGCAGTGGCACGAGGAACACCGGGGAGCTGTTTTTT
.	TRBV5-1	TRBJ1-4	.	14	CASSAATLNEKLFF	TGCGCCAGCAGCGCGGCAACCTTAAATGAAAAACTGTTTTTT
TRBD1	TRBV18	TRBJ1-5	once	14	CASSPQGDHQPQHF	TGTGCCAGCTCGCCTCAGGGGGATCATCAGCCCCAGCATTTT
TRBD1	TRBV2	TRBJ2-7	.	15	CASRAGTGFSYEQYF	TGTGCCAGCAGGGCCGGGACAGGATTCTCCTACGAGCAGTACTTC
.	TRBV30	TRBJ2-1	.	15	CAWSPGLSSYNEQFF	TGTGCCTGGAGCCCAGGGCTCAGCTCCTACAATGAGCAGTTCTTC
.	TRBV4-1	TRBJ1-3	.	16	CASSRQGFTSGNTIYF	TGCGCCAGCAGCCGCCAGGGGTTTACGTCTGGAAACACCATATATTTT
.	TRBV9	TRBJ2-2	once	16	CASSVAASSNTGELFF	TGTGCCAGCAGCGTAGCAGCTAGCTCGAACACCGGGGAGCTGTTTTTT
TRBD1	TRBV5-1	TRBJ1-1	.	15	CASSTPTGWITEAFF	TGCGCCAGCAGCACCCCGACAGGGTGGATCACTGAAGCTTTCTTT
.	TRBV27	TRBJ2-3	.	18	CASSLSAGASASTDTQYF	TGTGCCAGCAGTTTATCGGCGGGGGCTAGCGCTAGCACAGATACGCAGTATTTT
TRBD1	TRBV7-8	TRBJ1-2	.	14	CASSPRDRVVGYTF	TGTGCCAGCAGCCCCCGGGACAGGGTTGTTGGCTACACCTTC
.	TRBV28	TRBJ2-6	.	17	CAIAKGHLRSGANVLTF	TGTGCCATCGCCAAAGGACATTTAAGATCTGGGGCCAACGTCCTGACTTTC
TRBD1	TRBV28	TRBJ2-7	.	13	CAETGQGGDEQYF	TGTGCCGAAACGGGACAGGGAGGCGACGAGCAGTACTTC
TRBD1	TRBV29-1	TRBJ1-2	medium-sized	12	CSVAGTVYGYTF	TGCAGCGTCGCCGGGACAGTCTATGGCTACACCTTC
.	TRBV29-1	TRBJ2-7	.	11	CSVDQNYEQYF	TGCAGCGTTGACCAGAACTACGAGCAGTACTTC
TRBD1	TRBV19	TRBJ2-5	.	13	CASSVQGQETQYF	TGTGCCAGTAGTGTACAGGGACAGGAGACCCAGTACTTC
.	TRBV30	TRBJ1-2	.	13	CAWNIGGNYGYTF	TGTGCCTGGAATATTGGAGGGAACTATGGCTACACCTTC
.	TRBV27	TRBJ1-1	.	14	CASSPEVRNTEAFF	TGTGCCAGCAGCCCCGAGGTGCGTAACACTGAAGCTTTCTTT
TRBD1	TRBV7-9	TRBJ1-2	.	15	CASSTSTGINYGYTF	TGTGCCAGCAGCACTTCGACAGGGATAAACTATGGCTACACCTTC
.	TRBV4-2	TRBJ2-7	.	15	CASSPHTDSQYEQYF	TGTGCCAGCAGCCCGCACACGGACAGTCAATACGAGCAGTACTTC
TRBD1	TRBV28	TRBJ2-1	.	12	CASYTGDNEQFF	TGTGCCAGTTACACAGGGGACAATGAGCAGTTCTTC
.	TRBV11-2	TRBJ2-7	.	14	CASRRKGTIYEQYF	TGTGCCAGCAGGAGAAAGGGGACAATCTACGAGCAGTACTTC
.	TRBV30	TRBJ2-7	once	12	CAWNEQGYEQYF	TGTGCCTGGAACGAACAGGGCTACGAGCAGTACTTC
TRBD1	TRBV6-1	TRBJ2-1	.	14	CASIWDRVNNEQFF	TGTGCCAGCATCTGGGACAGGGTTAACAATGAGCAGTTCTTC
TRBD1	TRBV28	TRBJ1-4	.	16	CASSSGGGATNEKLFF	TGTGCCAGCAGCTCAGGAGGGGGCGCAACTAATGAAAAACTGTTTTTT
TRBD1	TRBV18	TRBJ2-4	once	14	CASSRDRGSDIQYF	TGTGCCAGCTCAAGGGACAGGGGGTCGGACATTCAGTACTTC
.	TRBV7-2	TRBJ2-1	.	16	CASSSFDRGLHNEQFF	TGTGCCAGCAGCTCCTTCGACAGGGGACTACACAATGAGCAGTTCTTC
TRBD2	TRBV5-1	TRBJ2-1	.	18	CASSLDFSGSGSYNEQFF	TGCGCCAGCAGCTTGGATTTTAGTGGCAGCGGGAGCTACAATGAGCAGTTCTTC
.	TRBV11-1	TRBJ2-7	.	14	CASSYGQINYEQYF	TGTGCCAGCAGCTACGGACAGATAAACTACGAGCAGTACTTC
.	TRBV30	TRBJ2-5	.	15	CARGLRGAGGETQYF	TGTGCCCGTGGACTTCGCGGGGCCGGGGGAGAGACCCAGTACTTC
.	TRBV7-2	TRBJ1-2	once	16	CASSPLTPAGNYGYTF	TGTGCCAGCAGCCCTCTCACACCCGCGGGTAACTATGGCTACACCTTC
TRBD1	TRBV4-1	TRBJ2-5	once	16	CASSQDIGTGLETQYF	TGCGCCAGCAGCCAAGACATCGGGACAGGGCTCGAGACCCAGTACTTC
TRBD2	TRBV10-3	TRBJ2-2	.	15	CAISEVRGGTGELFF	TGTGCCATCAGTGAGGTGCGGGGGGGCACCGGGGAGCTGTTTTTT
.	TRBV28	TRBJ2-3	.	14	CASSLPTATDTQYF	TGTGCCAGCAGTTTACCCACAGCAACAGATACGCAGTATTTT
.	TRBV4-1	TRBJ2-7	.	16	CASSQRGGPQSYEQYF	TGCGCCAGCAGCCAACGCGGCGGCCCACAATCCTACGAGCAGTACTTC
TRBD1	TRBV19	TRBJ2-5	.	15	CASSILGDRQETQYF	TGTGCCAGTAGTATACTCGGGGACAGGCAAGAGACCCAGTACTTC
.	TRBV11-2	TRBJ2-4	.	16	CASSPILSRRKNIQYF	TGTGCCAGCAGCCCAATTCTTAGCAGACGCAAAAACATTCAGTACTTC